The clone carrying this TCR beta chain was detected a few times. From RNA transcripts, TCR beta CDR3 regions were amplified. The HTBI primer set drove a first-round RT-PCR of the TCR CDR3. A single record per CDR3 protein comes from TCRdb applying MiXCR to the multiplex PCR reads. The sample contains 500,000 to 600,000 distinct CDR3 sequences, just under 20% of which appear only once. Germline CDR1 and CDR2: SQVTM and ANQGSEA. The CDR3 has 14 residues. With 3 bases clipped from V and 4 bases from J, the junction kept 3 bases outside the gene matches. The data were taken from a study of T cells in Graves' hyperthyroidism and ophthalmopathy.

V gene TRBV29-1 combines with J gene TRBJ1-4; 9 bases line up with TRBD1. The source is a man aged 40-49 years with Graves' ophthalmopathy. The sample taken for sequencing was blood. The CDR3 here is CSVDETGGNEKLFF. The CDR3 DNA reads TGCAGCGTTGACGAGACAGGGGGTAATGAAAAACTGTTTTTT.